This is a list of T cell receptor beta chains from one sample in a study of blood T cell repertoires in COVID-19. The protocol was immunoSEQ multiplex PCR, while the TCRdb copy is restricted to in-frame clones and leaves out a portion. The repertoire holds approximately 180,000 clones, with about 85% as singletons. Sequenced input: peripheral blood. These receptors all come from a woman older than 75 with acute or convalescent COVID-19. Both conserved end residues are part of each CDR3. D genes are given only for firm matches. The listing skips clone size in some rows; elsewhere it reads once, few, many or a size class.

clone_size,d_call,v_call,j_call,cdr3_aa,cdr3_nt
-,TRBD1,TRBV18,TRBJ2-3,CASSPGQGNTDTQYF,TGTGCCAGCTCACCTGGACAGGGGAACACAGATACGCAGTATTTT
-,-,TRBV5-1,TRBJ2-5,CASSLTARSQETQYF,TGCGCCAGCAGCTTGACAGCCAGGTCCCAAGAGACCCAGTACTTC
once,-,TRBV6-2/TRBV6-3,TRBJ1-5,CASSLLAGEIQPQHF,TGTGCCAGCAGTCTTTTGGCGGGAGAGATTCAGCCCCAGCATTTT
once,-,TRBV24-1,TRBJ1-5,CATSDSPNQPQHF,TGTGCCACCAGTGATAGCCCCAATCAGCCCCAGCATTTT
-,TRBD1,TRBV5-6,TRBJ1-4,CASSFGTGGEKLFF,TGTGCCAGCAGCTTCGGGACAGGGGGTGAAAAACTGTTTTTT
-,-,TRBV6-5,TRBJ2-7,CASRAGLNEQYF,TGTGCCAGCAGGGCAGGGCTGAACGAGCAGTACTTC
-,-,TRBV6-1,TRBJ1-5,CASSESVTGGGSQHF,TGTGCCAGCAGTGAATCAGTTACGGGCGGGGGGTCCCAGCATTTT
once,-,TRBV7-9,TRBJ1-2,CASSYQTGGLTYGYTF,TGTGCCAGCAGCTACCAGACAGGCGGACTCACCTATGGCTACACCTTC
-,-,TRBV6-6,TRBJ2-6,CASSPRGAASSGANVLTF,TGTGCCAGCAGTCCCCGTGGGGCAGCCTCCTCTGGGGCCAACGTCCTGACTTTC
-,-,TRBV5-1,TRBJ2-7,CASSSLESYEQYF,TGCGCCAGCAGCTCCCTAGAATCCTACGAGCAGTACTTC
-,TRBD1,TRBV12-3/TRBV12-4,TRBJ2-2,CASSRTGVGELFF,TGTGCCAGCAGCCGCACAGGGGTCGGGGAGCTGTTTTTT
-,TRBD2,TRBV4-2,TRBJ2-2,CASSQDHGVPSGRENTGELFF,TGTGCCAGCAGCCAAGATCATGGGGTTCCTAGCGGGAGAGAGAACACCGGGGAGCTGTTTTTT
-,-,TRBV29-1,TRBJ1-2,CSATGALDYGYTF,TGCAGCGCAACAGGAGCTCTGGACTATGGCTACACCTTC
-,-,TRBV2,TRBJ1-1,CASGKGRYTEAFF,TGTGCCAGCGGAAAGGGGCGGTACACTGAAGCTTTCTTT
-,-,TRBV4-3,TRBJ2-3,CASSQDTGADTQYF,TGCGCCAGCAGCCAAGATACCGGGGCAGATACGCAGTATTTT
-,TRBD1,TRBV6-1,TRBJ1-5,CASRGQGDVQPQHF,TGTGCCAGCAGGGGACAGGGCGATGTTCAGCCCCAGCATTTT
-,TRBD2,TRBV5-4,TRBJ2-7,CASSSARTSPTEYF,TGTGCCAGCAGCTCCGCCAGGACTAGCCCAACCGAGTACTTC
-,-,TRBV5-4,TRBJ2-3,CASSLGGQGGTDTQYF,TGTGCCAGCAGCTTGGGGGGGCAGGGAGGGACAGATACGCAGTATTTT
-,TRBD2,TRBV20-1,TRBJ2-3,CSASLAGVTDTQYF,TGCAGTGCTAGTCTAGCGGGAGTTACAGATACGCAGTATTTT
-,TRBD1,TRBV14,TRBJ1-1,CASSQETGDTEAFF,TGTGCCAGCAGCCAAGAGACAGGGGACACTGAAGCTTTCTTT
-,TRBD1,TRBV5-1,TRBJ2-4,CASSLTGDRAKNIQYF,TGCGCCAGCAGCCTCACAGGGGATAGGGCCAAAAACATTCAGTACTTC
-,TRBD2,TRBV7-9,TRBJ2-7,CATKGLAGLGVSYEQYF,TGTGCCACCAAGGGACTAGCGGGCCTTGGGGTCTCCTACGAGCAGTACTTC
-,TRBD1,TRBV12-3/TRBV12-4,TRBJ1-2,CASRDRASYGYTF,TGTGCCAGCCGGGACAGGGCCTCCTATGGCTACACCTTC